Sequencing of this T cell receptor (beta chain) was carried out in a study of T cell responses to AZD1222 COVID-19 vaccine. TCRdb's table, derived via immunoSEQ multiplex PCR, lists solely in-frame clones and lacks some. The sample includes roughly 140,000 clones, 90% to 95% of them seen just once. The clonotype was recovered from an adult who had recovered from COVID-19. The sample consisted of peripheral blood, taken after recovery from COVID-19.

CDR3 sequence reads: CASNWPDTGELFF. For the CDR3, the DNA is TGTGCCAGTAATTGGCCGGATACCGGGGAGCTGTTTTTT. The chain carries TRBV19 and TRBJ2-2; D is unresolved. The germline gives CDR1 LNHDA, CDR2 SQIVND (reference sequence). The V and J ends lost 7 bases and 5 bases respectively, with 11 bases between them. CDR3 length equals 13 residues.